The entry below gives a single T cell receptor (beta chain) sequence along with its context. V lost 3 bases and J lost 3; bases outside the gene matches: 7. The CDR3 totals 18 residues. The germline gives CDR1 SGHAT, CDR2 FQNNGV. The authors drew around 11 milliliters of peripheral blood from each donor. The data were taken from a study of blood T cells in healthy people across ages. Alongside a J-beta primer mix, a sample-barcoded 5' primer served in a second PCR lasting about 6 to 11 cycles. Each CDR3 protein is one row after TCRdb ran MiXCR on the 5' RACE reads. Of around 940,000 distinct CDR3 sequences listed, around 54% are singletons.

This TCR derives from a woman aged 60-70 years in good health. Sequenced: blood. This chain connects TRBV11-2 to TRBJ2-5; TRBD2 agrees at 16 bases. CDR3 coding DNA: TGTGCCAGCAGCTTTTTCCCGGGACTAGCGGGAGGGAAAGAGACCCAGTACTTC. It is translated as CASSFFPGLAGGKETQYF.